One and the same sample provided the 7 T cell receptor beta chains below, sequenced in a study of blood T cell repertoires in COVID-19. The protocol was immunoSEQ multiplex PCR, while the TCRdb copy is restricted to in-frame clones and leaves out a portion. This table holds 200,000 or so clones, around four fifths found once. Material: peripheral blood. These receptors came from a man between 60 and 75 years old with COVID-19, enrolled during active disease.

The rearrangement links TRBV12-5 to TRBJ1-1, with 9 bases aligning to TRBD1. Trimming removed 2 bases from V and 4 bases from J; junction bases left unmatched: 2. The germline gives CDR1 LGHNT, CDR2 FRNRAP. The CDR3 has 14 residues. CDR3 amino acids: CASGLHRGLTEAFF. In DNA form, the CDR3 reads TGTGCTAGTGGTTTGCACAGGGGGCTCACTGAAGCTTTCTTT.

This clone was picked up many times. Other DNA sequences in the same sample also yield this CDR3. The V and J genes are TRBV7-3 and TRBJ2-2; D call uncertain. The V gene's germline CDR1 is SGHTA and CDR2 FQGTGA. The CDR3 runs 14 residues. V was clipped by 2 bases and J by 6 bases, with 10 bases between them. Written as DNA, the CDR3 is TGTGCCAGCAGCTTAGCGAGCTCCGCCGGGGAGCTGTTTTTT. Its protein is CASSLASSAGELFF.

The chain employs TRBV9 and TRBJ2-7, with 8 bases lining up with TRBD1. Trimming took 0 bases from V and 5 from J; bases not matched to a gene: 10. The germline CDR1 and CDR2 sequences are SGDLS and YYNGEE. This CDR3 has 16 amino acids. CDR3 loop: CASSVDLGQGGHEQYF. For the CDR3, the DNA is TGTGCCAGCAGCGTAGATCTCGGACAGGGTGGACACGAGCAGTACTTC. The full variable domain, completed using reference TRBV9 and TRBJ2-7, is DSGVTQTPKHLITATGQRVTLRCSPRSGDLSVYWYQQSLDQGLQFLIQYYNGEERAKGNILERFSAQQFPDLHSELNLSSLELGDSALYFCASSVDLGQGGHEQYFGPGTRLTVT.

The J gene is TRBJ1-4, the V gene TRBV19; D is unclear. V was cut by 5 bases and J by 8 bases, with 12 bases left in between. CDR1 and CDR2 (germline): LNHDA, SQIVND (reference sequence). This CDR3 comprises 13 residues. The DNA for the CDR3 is TGTGCCAGTAGTCCCGTAGCCGAGGAAAAACTGTTTTTT. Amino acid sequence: CASSPVAEEKLFF.

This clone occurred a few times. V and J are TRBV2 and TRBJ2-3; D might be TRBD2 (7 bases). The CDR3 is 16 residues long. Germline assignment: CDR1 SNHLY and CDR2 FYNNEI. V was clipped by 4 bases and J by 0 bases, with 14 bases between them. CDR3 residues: CASSGWRGRSTDTQYF. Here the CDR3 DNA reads TGTGCCAGCAGTGGGTGGCGGGGGCGTAGCACAGATACGCAGTATTTT.

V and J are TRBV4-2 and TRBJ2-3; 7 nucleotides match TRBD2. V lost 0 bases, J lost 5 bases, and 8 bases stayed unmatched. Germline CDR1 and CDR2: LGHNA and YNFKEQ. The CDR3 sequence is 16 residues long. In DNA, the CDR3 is TGTGCCAGCAGCCAAGATTTGGAGGGAGGGCGAGATACGCAGTATTTT. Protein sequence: CASSQDLEGGRDTQYF.

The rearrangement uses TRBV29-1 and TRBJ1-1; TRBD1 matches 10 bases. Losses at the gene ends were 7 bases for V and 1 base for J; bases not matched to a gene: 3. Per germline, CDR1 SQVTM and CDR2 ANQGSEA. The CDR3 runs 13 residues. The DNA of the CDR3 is TGCAGCGCCAGACAGGGGGCGAACACTGAAGCTTTCTTT. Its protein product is CSARQGANTEAFF. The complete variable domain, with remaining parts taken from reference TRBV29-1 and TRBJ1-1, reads SAVISQKPSRDICQRGTSLTIQCQVDSQVTMMFWYRQQPGQSLTLIATANQGSEATYESGFVIDKFPISRPNLTFSTLTVSNMSPEDSSIYLCSARQGANTEAFFGQGTRLTVV.